A selection of T cell receptor beta chains follows, all from one sample in a study of T cells in Graves' hyperthyroidism and ophthalmopathy. TCRdb reanalysed the multiplex PCR reads using MiXCR and keeps one entry per CDR3 protein. The repertoire holds 660,000 or so distinct CDR3 sequences, with 40% to 55% as singletons. Sequenced input: peripheral blood or thyroid tissue (not recorded which). Source of these receptors: an adult man with Graves' disease, either hyperthyroidism or ophthalmopathy (not recorded which). Both conserved end residues are part of each CDR3. A D gene is named only where the DNA matches it firmly. Clone size is stated in some rows and not others, as once, few, many or a class when expanded.

clone_size,j_call,v_call,d_call,cdr3_nt,cdr3_aa
NA,TRBJ2-7,TRBV7-9,NA,TGTGCCAGCAGCTTCCCGAGCAGGGACTACGAGCAGTACTTC,CASSFPSRDYEQYF
NA,TRBJ1-6,TRBV10-3,TRBD1,TGTGCCATCAGTGGACAGGGCTTGGGCCTTTCACCCCTCCACTTT,CAISGQGLGLSPLHF
few,TRBJ1-6,TRBV6-5,NA,TGTGCCAGCAGTTCCAACAGGGTATCCTATAATTCACCCCTCCACTTT,CASSSNRVSYNSPLHF
few,TRBJ1-1,TRBV30,NA,TGTGCCTGGAGTGCCAACTTGGGGGGTAACACTGAAGCTTTCTTT,CAWSANLGGNTEAFF
few,TRBJ2-5,TRBV7-9,NA,TGTGCCAGCAGCCCATGGGACGCGGGACACCAAGAGACCCAGTACTTC,CASSPWDAGHQETQYF
few,TRBJ1-1,TRBV7-9,TRBD1,TGTGCCAGCAGCTCACTACAGGGGAACGTGGCTTTCTTT,CASSSLQGNVAFF
NA,TRBJ1-2,TRBV24-1,NA,TGTGCCACCAGTGAGAAACCGGGGACTAACTATGGCTACACCTTC,CATSEKPGTNYGYTF
NA,TRBJ1-1,TRBV20-1,NA,TGCAGTGCTAGTGGATCCGGGACAATGAACACTGAAGCTTTCTTT,CSASGSGTMNTEAFF
NA,TRBJ1-2,TRBV9,NA,TGTGCCAGCAGCGTAGGAGGGACCTCCACCGGGGGCTACACCTTC,CASSVGGTSTGGYTF
NA,TRBJ2-2,TRBV7-9,NA,TGTGCCAGCAGCCCGACCACAGGTGGTGGGACCGGGGAGCTGTTTTTT,CASSPTTGGGTGELFF
few,TRBJ2-7,TRBV7-9,NA,TGTGCCAGCAGCCACCGTCCCGGCAGTTCTTCCTACGAGCAGTACTTC,CASSHRPGSSSYEQYF
many,TRBJ2-5,TRBV19,NA,TGTGCCAGTAGTATAGGTGGGCAGACCCAGTACTTC,CASSIGGQTQYF
NA,TRBJ2-5,TRBV12-3/TRBV12-4,TRBD1,TGTGCCAGCAGTTTGGGCGGGACAGGGTCCCAAGAGACCCAGTACTTC,CASSLGGTGSQETQYF
NA,TRBJ2-7,TRBV7-9,TRBD2,TGTGCCAGCAGTTACGGGACTAAAACCTACGAGCAGTACTTC,CASSYGTKTYEQYF
NA,TRBJ1-5,TRBV7-9,TRBD1,TGTGCCAGCAGCCCTGACAGGGGCTATCTGCCCCAGCATTTT,CASSPDRGYLPQHF
NA,TRBJ1-2,TRBV10-3,NA,TGTGCCATCAGTGAGGGCAGCTACAGGGATGGCTACACCTTC,CAISEGSYRDGYTF
many,TRBJ2-7,TRBV29-1,TRBD2,TGCAGCGCGGTAGCGGGAGGTCTCTCCTACGAGCAGTACTTC,CSAVAGGLSYEQYF
few,TRBJ1-2,TRBV6-5,NA,TGTGCCAGCAGTCAACCGGGACAAGTAATCCGCTCGGGGTATGGCTACACCTTC,CASSQPGQVIRSGYGYTF
many,TRBJ2-2,TRBV14,NA,TGTGCCAGCAGCCAAGTGGGCACCGGGGAGCTGTTTTTT,CASSQVGTGELFF
NA,TRBJ1-5,TRBV19,NA,TGTGCCAGTGGAGGGTTCGGTGATCAGCCCCAGCATTTT,CASGGFGDQPQHF
NA,TRBJ1-1,TRBV10-3,TRBD1,TGTGCCATCAGTGAGATACCCGGGACAGGGGCCAACACTGAAGCTTTCTTT,CAISEIPGTGANTEAFF
few,TRBJ1-5,TRBV20-1,TRBD1,TGCAGTGCTAGGACAGGGGGCTGGAATCAGCCCCAGCATTTT,CSARTGGWNQPQHF
NA,TRBJ1-2,TRBV7-9,TRBD1,TGTGCCAGCAGTGTAGGACAGGGAATTAACTATGGCTACACCTTC,CASSVGQGINYGYTF